What follows are 23 T cell receptor beta chains derived from one specimen sequenced in a study of technical replicates of blood from a few donors. Sequencing was performed with immunoSEQ multiplex PCR; in TCRdb, only in-frame clones are kept and a portion is missing. The data show tens of thousands of clones, about 94% seen once. Sequenced material: T cells isolated from PBMCs. These receptors were taken from a human donor in good health.

The rearrangement joins TRBV9 to TRBJ2-5; D may be TRBD2 (6 bases). Trimming shortened V by 0 bases and J by 3 bases, and 6 bases separated the two germline ends. CDR1 SGDLS and CDR2 YYNGEE come from the germline V gene. This CDR3 comprises 13 residues. The CDR3 nucleotides are TGTGCCAGCAGCGTAGCGGGGGAAGAGACCCAGTACTTC. As protein: CASSVAGEETQYF.

The chain carries TRBV6-5 and TRBJ2-2, with a weak D call TRBD2 (6 bases). Trimming left V 5 bases short and J 4 bases short, with 11 bases between. Germline V gene lookup returns CDR1 MNHEY and CDR2 SVGAGI. CDR3 size: 14 residues. This CDR3 reads CASSPDGGTGELFF. CDR3 nucleotides: TGTGCCAGCAGTCCGGACGGGGGCACCGGGGAGCTGTTTTTT.

The chain couples TRBV2 to TRBJ2-1; 14 positions agree with TRBD2. This CDR3 comprises 19 residues. V lost 4 bases, J lost 0 bases, and 8 bases stayed unmatched. Germline CDR1 is SNHLY and CDR2 is FYNNEI. CDR3 sequence: CASSVVGTSGRSSYNEQFF. The CDR3 nucleotides read TGTGCCAGCAGTGTAGTCGGGACTAGCGGGAGAAGCTCCTACAATGAGCAGTTCTTC. Together with reference TRBV2 and TRBJ2-1, the CDR3 gives the full variable domain: EPEVTQTPSHQVTQMGQEVILRCVPISNHLYFYWYRQILGQKVEFLVSFYNNEISEKSEIFDDQFSVERPDGSNFTLKIRSTKLEDSAMYFCASSVVGTSGRSSYNEQFFGPGTRLTVL.

This clone was detected a few times. The rearrangement links TRBV4-2 to TRBJ2-1; 10 nucleotides line up with TRBD2. Germline CDR1 reads LGHNA; CDR2 reads YNFKEQ. This CDR3 is built from 16 residues. Unmatched junction bases numbered 5, after V lost 1 base and J lost 5 bases. CDR3 DNA: TGTGCCAGCAGCCAAGGAGCGGGAGGGATTAACAATGAGCAGTTCTTC. It translates to CASSQGAGGINNEQFF.

This clone appeared once. This chain uses TRBV9 with TRBJ1-2; 9 bases are a match to TRBD1. Germline V gene data show CDR1 as SGDLS and CDR2 as YYNGEE. The CDR3 runs to 14 residues. With V trimmed by 4 bases and J by 6 bases, 7 bases remained unmatched. CDR3 DNA: TGTGCCAGCAGCAAGGGACAGGGAGCTGATGGCTACACCTTC. This codes for CASSKGQGADGYTF.

The chain couples TRBV7-9 to TRBJ1-1; D unclear. The CDR3 spans 14 residues. V gave up 1 base and J gave up 1 base, with 7 bases separating them. Germline-derived CDR1 and CDR2 are SEHNR and FQNEAQ (reference sequence). The CDR3 bases are TGTGCCAGCAGCTTAGTGAACAAGAACACTGAAGCTTTCTTT. Translation: CASSLVNKNTEAFF.

The V gene is TRBV7-6, the J gene TRBJ1-1, with D hard to call. The CDR3 contains 15 residues. CDR1 is SGHVS, CDR2 FNYEAQ, per germline. With 3 bases removed from V and 0 bases from J, the gap between germline ends came to 11 bases. As DNA, the CDR3 is TGTGCCAGCAGCTTGGAACAGTCCTTGAACACTGAAGCTTTCTTT. Its translation: CASSLEQSLNTEAFF.

This chain uses TRBV29-1 with TRBJ2-5; D gene unclear. V was clipped by 0 bases and J by 3 bases, with 8 bases between them. The CDR3 has 13 amino acids. Germline V gene data show CDR1 as SQVTM and CDR2 as ANQGSEA. CDR3 sequence (DNA): TGCAGCGTTGAAGATAACGGTAAAGAGACCCAGTACTTC. Amino acid sequence: CSVEDNGKETQYF.

The CDR3 reads CASSPPSSNTQYF. As DNA, the CDR3 is TGTGCCAGCAGCCCCCCATCTAGTAATACGCAGTATTTT. The rearrangement joins TRBV21-1 to TRBJ2-3; TRBD2 reflects the table's D call only, with no check against the DNA. TRBV21-1 is marked as a pseudogene. The CDR3 has 13 residues.

The chain recombines TRBV6-1 with TRBJ2-5; 9 nucleotides line up with TRBD1. The CDR3 consists of 15 residues. Germline values: CDR1 MNHNS, CDR2 SASEGT. V was clipped by 6 bases and J by 10 bases; unmatched bases: 15. CDR3: CASSGPGTGYASQYF. In DNA form, the CDR3 reads TGTGCCAGCAGCGGGCCAGGGACAGGGTACGCTAGCCAGTACTTC.

This chain links TRBV29-1 with TRBJ1-2, with 11 bases identical to TRBD1. In germline, CDR1 is SQVTM, CDR2 ANQGSEA. Germline trimming cut 6 bases from V and 8 bases from J; bases unmatched to any gene: 5. This CDR3 has 12 amino acids. The CDR3 nucleotides read TGCAGCGTGGACAGGGGGCTGGGGGGCTACACCTTC. Residues: CSVDRGLGGYTF. The full variable domain, in which reference TRBV29-1 and TRBJ1-2 provide the parts outside the CDR3, is SAVISQKPSRDICQRGTSLTIQCQVDSQVTMMFWYRQQPGQSLTLIATANQGSEATYESGFVIDKFPISRPNLTFSTLTVSNMSPEDSSIYLCSVDRGLGGYTFGSGTRLTVV.

J is TRBJ1-1 and V is TRBV18; TRBD1 aligns across 8 bases. CDR1 and CDR2 from the germline V gene are KGHSH and LQKENI. V shed 4 bases, J shed 2 bases, and the junction held 6 bases outside the gene matches. This CDR3 spans 15 amino acids. CDR3 coding DNA: TGTGCCAGCTCACTAATGACAGGGGAAAACACTGAAGCTTTCTTT. It encodes CASSLMTGENTEAFF.

V usage is TRBV28 and J usage is TRBJ2-7; D might be TRBD1 (5 bases). The CDR3 runs to 14 residues. Trimming cost V 3 bases and J 3 bases, with 12 bases left between them. The germline gives CDR1 MDHEN, CDR2 SYDVKM. Here the CDR3 DNA reads TGTGCCAGCAGTTTTAGGGGAACCTACTACGAGCAGTACTTC. As protein: CASSFRGTYYEQYF.

This chain uses TRBV6-4 with TRBJ2-1; possible D gene TRBD2, 6 bases. Trimming shortened V by 0 bases and J by 3 bases, and 9 bases separated the two germline ends. The CDR3 spans 15 residues. Germline V lookup: CDR1 MRHNA, CDR2 SNTAGT. CDR3 DNA sequence: TGTGCCAGCAGTGACTCTTTGGAGGGCTACAATGAGCAGTTCTTC. It encodes CASSDSLEGYNEQFF.

The chain carries TRBV6-5 and TRBJ2-3; the match to TRBD2 covers 10 bases. The germline gives CDR1 MNHEY, CDR2 SVGAGI. V trimming: 5 bases; J trimming: 3 bases; junction bases outside the gene matches: 5. This CDR3 is built from 15 residues. The CDR3 bases are TGTGCCAGCAGTGGAACTAGCGGGATTACAGATACGCAGTATTTT. This encodes CASSGTSGITDTQYF.

This chain joins TRBV9 and TRBJ2-7; 14 bases align to TRBD2. CDR1 SGDLS and CDR2 YYNGEE come from the germline V gene. The V segment lost 3 bases and the J segment 5 bases; nucleotides outside the gene matches: 4. CDR3 size: 15 residues. Here the CDR3 reads CASSAGLAGDHEQYF. Here the CDR3 DNA reads TGTGCCAGCAGCGCGGGACTAGCGGGAGATCACGAGCAGTACTTC.

This sequence joins TRBV10-3 and TRBJ2-7; a possible D gene is TRBD2 (7 bases). Germline V lookup: CDR1 ENHRY, CDR2 SYGVKD. Trimming cost V 0 bases and J 7 bases, with 13 bases left between them. This CDR3 contains 14 residues. The CDR3 bases are TGTGCCATCAGTGAGTCCGGGGGGCAGGGAGAGCAGTACTTC. Its protein product is CAISESGGQGEQYF.

Turning to this clone: At one end the junction does not follow the germline gene, possibly because of a read error. The chain has TRBV2 and TRBJ1-2; D remains unclear. The CDR3 totals 10 residues. Germline lookup yields CDR1 SNHLY and CDR2 FYNNEI. CDR3 protein: CASSPAGRFF. CDR3 bases: TGTGCCAGCAGCCCGGCGGGCAGGTTCTTC.

The chain carries TRBV30 and TRBJ2-1; 8 positions match TRBD1. Trimming cost V 0 bases and J 8 bases; bases outside gene matches: 3. This CDR3 spans 13 amino acids. The germline CDR1 and CDR2 sequences are GTSNPN and SVGIG (reference sequence). CDR3 residues: CAWSVPGGDEQFF. DNA of the CDR3: TGTGCCTGGAGTGTACCAGGGGGCGATGAGCAGTTCTTC. The variable domain in full, with the rest retrieved from reference TRBV30 and TRBJ2-1, is SQTIHQWPATLVQPVGSPLSLECTVEGTSNPNLYWYRQAAGRGLQLLFYSVGIGQISSEVPQNLSASRPQDRQFILSSKKLLLSDSGFYLCAWSVPGGDEQFFGPGTRLTVL.

The chain recombines TRBV11-2 with TRBJ1-1, with 7 bases that match TRBD1. This CDR3 contains 16 residues. V gave up 6 bases and J gave up 1 base; unmatched junction bases: 11. Germline V CDR1 and CDR2: SGHAT, FQNNGV. CDR3 amino acids: CASSFPGTATNTEAFF. Written as DNA, the CDR3 is TGTGCCAGCAGTTTCCCCGGGACAGCCACGAACACTGAAGCTTTCTTT.

J is TRBJ2-1 and V is TRBV2, with 11 nucleotides matching TRBD2. Unmatched junction bases numbered 7, after V lost 6 bases and J lost 6 bases. Germline V CDR1 and CDR2: SNHLY, FYNNEI. The CDR3 extends over 15 amino acids. This CDR3 is CASSPGTSGSNEQFF. CDR3 DNA sequence: TGTGCCAGCAGCCCCGGGACTAGCGGCTCCAATGAGCAGTTCTTC.

The sample holds one count of this clone. This rearrangement joins TRBV4-1 to TRBJ2-7; TRBD1 aligns across 7 bases. Germline CDR1 MGHRA, CDR2 YSYEKL. The CDR3 has 12 residues. V was pared by 4 bases and J by 4 bases, with 1 base of the junction left unmatched. The CDR3 is CASSPQGYEQYF. CDR3 DNA: TGCGCCAGCAGCCCACAGGGGTACGAGCAGTACTTC.

The chain combines TRBV28 with TRBJ2-5; 7 bases fit TRBD1. The CDR3 loop spans 14 amino acids. V trimming: 6 bases; J trimming: 2 bases; junction bases outside the gene matches: 6. Germline V lookup: CDR1 MDHEN, CDR2 SYDVKM. The CDR3 nucleotides are TGTGCCAGCAGCCGACAGGGCATACAAGAGACCCAGTACTTC. Translated, it gives CASSRQGIQETQYF.